These 10 T cell receptor beta chains originate from one sample sequenced in a study of monozygotic twins with inflammatory bowel disease. TCRdb re-called the 5' RACE reads; one entry per CDR3 protein, DNA not given. In all, the sample yields about 380,000 distinct CDR3 sequences. The material sequenced was blood. These receptors were taken from a human donor with ulcerative colitis or Crohn's disease, or a healthy co-twin of an affected twin (not recorded which).

The V and J genes are TRBV3-1 and TRBJ2-5; lacking DNA, the TRBD2 call made by TCRdb goes unchecked. The CDR3 totals 16 residues. The germline V gene has CDR1 LGHDT and CDR2 YNNKEL (reference sequence). CDR3 in amino acids: CASSQEFRGGIETQYF.

The chain's CDR3 is CASSLRGARATGYNEQFF. J is TRBJ2-1 and V is TRBV5-5; TCRdb's assignment of TRBD1 cannot be checked, as there is no DNA. CDR1 SGHKS and CDR2 YYEKEE come from the germline V gene (reference sequence). This CDR3 has 18 amino acids.

V and J are TRBV12-3 or TRBV12-4 and TRBJ1-5. The CDR3 covers 14 residues. The CDR3 region is CASSLAVGNQPQHF.

The gene calls are TRBV6-2 or TRBV6-3 and TRBJ2-3. Germline assignment: CDR1 MNHEY and CDR2 SVGEGT. The CDR3 length is 12 residues. CDR3 residues: CASSYWADTQYF.

The chain links TRBV7-9 to TRBJ1-3; lacking DNA, the TRBD1 call made by TCRdb goes unchecked. Per germline, CDR1 SEHNR and CDR2 FQNEAQ (reference sequence). This CDR3 spans 17 amino acids. CDR3 residues: CASSLVGGGAGGNTIYF.

The rearrangement links TRBV7-8 to TRBJ2-7; the TRBD1 assignment by TCRdb is unverifiable without DNA. CDR3 size: 15 residues. Germline V gives CDR1 SGHVS, CDR2 FQNEAQ. CDR3 in amino acids: CASSSDTGKVYEQYF.

The chain couples TRBV9 to TRBJ2-7. The CDR3 is 15 residues long. Germline V gives CDR1 SGDLS, CDR2 YYNGEE. CDR3 in amino acids: CASSVEWGGSYEQYF. Based on the CDR3 plus reference TRBV9 and TRBJ2-7, the full variable domain is DSGVTQTPKHLITATGQRVTLRCSPRSGDLSVYWYQQSLDQGLQFLIQYYNGEERAKGNILERFSAQQFPDLHSELNLSSLELGDSALYFCASSVEWGGSYEQYFGPGTRLTVT.

CDR3 amino acids: CASSLNRGRATGELFF. The chain employs TRBV5-1 and TRBJ2-2; TCRdb names TRBD1, which stays unverified in the absence of DNA. Germline V gene lookup returns CDR1 SGHRS and CDR2 YFSETQ. This CDR3 region has 16 residues.

The chain joins TRBV7-2 to TRBJ1-5; TCRdb reports TRBD1, a call that lacks DNA to check it against. Germline assignment: CDR1 SGHTA and CDR2 FQGNSA. There are 13 residues in the CDR3. The CDR3 spells CASSSDREQPQHF.

The V gene is TRBV24-1, the J gene TRBJ2-5; TCRdb calls TRBD1, which cannot be checked without DNA. Germline V gene data show CDR1 as KGHDR and CDR2 as SFDVKD. The CDR3 is made up of 15 amino acids. The CDR3 spells CATSDATGHQETQYF.